This T cell receptor (beta chain) is drawn from a study of regulatory T cells in long-lasting Graves disease. Details on this clonotype: Its specificity is unknown.

Regarding the study as a whole: The small sample size may have reduced accuracy.

The sample's time point: newly diagnosed GD, antithyroid drugs for less than 3 months. The TCR library was made from RNA that had been extracted from PBMCs in TRIzol. For TCR beta, libraries came from iRepertoire HTBI primers and Arm-PCR of CDR3 regions. TCRdb ran MiXCR on the multiplex PCR reads and lists one entry per CDR3 protein. The table shows about 310,000 distinct CDR3 sequences, with over 15% occurring only once. Germline assignment: CDR1 MNHEY and CDR2 SVGEGT. There are 14 residues in the CDR3. V lost 5 bases to trimming and J lost 7 bases; unmatched junction nucleotides: 9. The receptor comes from a female donor with Graves disease. V is TRBV6-2 or TRBV6-3 and J is TRBJ1-2, with 8 positions matching TRBD1. The sample consisted of peripheral blood mononuclear cells (PBMCs), taken at new diagnosis, from a patient treated with antithyroid drugs. CDR3 sequence: CASSRRQGLGGYTF. CDR3 bases: TGTGCCAGCAGTCGAAGACAGGGGTTGGGTGGCTACACCTTC.